This is a list of T cell receptor beta chains from one sample in a study of persistence of HIV-infected CD4 T cells. Antigens of these TCRs are unknown. The method was immunoSEQ multiplex PCR; TCRdb's version includes in-frame clones alone and lacks a portion of them. The data show approximately 65,000 clones, about 81% seen once. The sequences come from CD4+ T cells sorted from PBMCs after 18-hour stimulation, collected from a patient who received antiretroviral therapy. These receptors all stem from an adult man with HIV who was CMV-seropositive. Both conserved end residues are part of each CDR3. A D gene is named only where the DNA matches it firmly. Clone size, where shown, is once, few, many, or a class for clones that have expanded.

J | length | size | V | D | CDR3 | DNA
TRBJ1-5 | 14 | few | TRBV27 | TRBD1 | CASSPSRGLKPQHF | TGTGCCAGCAGTCCCAGCAGGGGGCTCAAGCCCCAGCATTTT
TRBJ1-1 | 17 | - | TRBV4-1 | - | CASSQGYRVSGTTEAFF | TGCGCCAGCAGCCAGGGGTACCGGGTGAGTGGGACCACTGAAGCTTTCTTT
TRBJ2-1 | 16 | - | TRBV4-2 | - | CASSQEYGQKGDEQFF | TGTGCCAGCAGCCAAGAATACGGCCAAAAGGGGGATGAGCAGTTCTTC
TRBJ2-1 | 15 | - | TRBV24-1 | TRBD2 | CATSVLAGGLNEQFF | TGTGCCACCAGTGTCCTAGCGGGGGGGCTTAATGAGCAGTTCTTC
TRBJ2-3 | 14 | - | TRBV10-3 | - | CAISEGGLEDTQYF | TGTGCCATCAGTGAGGGGGGACTCGAGGATACGCAGTATTTT
TRBJ1-2 | 13 | - | TRBV29-1 | - | CSVGAASRDGYTF | TGCAGCGTTGGAGCAGCCTCGAGGGATGGCTACACCTTC
TRBJ1-3 | 14 | - | TRBV7-9 | - | CATIGRRSGNTIYF | TGTGCCACCATAGGGAGGCGCTCTGGAAACACCATATATTTT
TRBJ2-1 | 16 | - | TRBV18 | - | CASSFMEGNAYNEQFF | TGTGCCAGCTCATTTATGGAGGGAAATGCCTACAATGAGCAGTTCTTC
TRBJ1-5 | 13 | once | TRBV7-8 | - | CASSLQGNQPQHF | TGTGCCAGCAGCCTGCAGGGGAATCAGCCCCAGCATTTT
TRBJ1-4 | 17 | - | TRBV27 | TRBD1 | CASSFPTGDATNEKLFF | TGTGCCAGCAGTTTTCCGACAGGGGATGCAACTAATGAAAAACTGTTTTTT
TRBJ1-1 | 14 | - | TRBV7-9 | - | CASSRNRANTEAFF | TGTGCCAGCAGTCGAAACAGGGCTAACACTGAAGCTTTCTTT
TRBJ2-1 | 16 | - | TRBV11-1 | TRBD2 | CASSLRLAGGQPEQFF | TGTGCCAGCAGCTTACGGCTAGCGGGGGGCCAACCAGAGCAGTTCTTC
TRBJ1-1 | 14 | - | TRBV5-5 | - | CASSFYWGNTEAFF | TGTGCCAGCAGCTTTTACTGGGGAAACACTGAAGCTTTCTTT
TRBJ1-5 | 15 | - | TRBV19 | - | CASSIEAGVNQPQHF | TGTGCCAGTAGTATAGAGGCCGGGGTTAATCAGCCCCAGCATTTT
TRBJ2-2 | 15 | - | TRBV5-1 | TRBD1 | CASSSNAGGTGELFF | TGCGCCAGCAGCTCTAACGCAGGGGGTACCGGGGAGCTGTTTTTT
TRBJ2-3 | 15 | - | TRBV6-5 | - | CASTREAETAYTQYF | TGTGCCAGCACGAGGGAGGCTGAGACGGCCTATACGCAGTATTTT
TRBJ1-2 | 15 | few | TRBV27 | TRBD1 | CASSPRRDSLYGYTF | TGTGCCAGCAGTCCGCGAAGGGACAGCCTGTATGGCTACACCTTC
TRBJ2-3 | 14 | - | TRBV2 | - | CASSDGWGTDTQYF | TGTGCCAGCAGTGATGGATGGGGCACAGATACGCAGTATTTT
TRBJ1-1 | 14 | once | TRBV10-3 | - | CAITRGVVNTEAFF | TGTGCCATCACCCGGGGGGTAGTGAACACTGAAGCTTTCTTT
TRBJ1-2 | 15 | - | TRBV2 | - | CASSQLTGRVYGYTF | TGTGCCAGCAGTCAGCTAACCGGGCGGGTCTATGGCTACACCTTC
TRBJ2-2 | 16 | once | TRBV14 | - | CASSQASGMNTGELFF | TGTGCCAGCAGCCAAGCATCCGGGATGAACACCGGGGAGCTGTTTTTT
TRBJ1-2 | 14 | - | TRBV28 | - | CASSPPRESGGYTF | TGTGCCAGCAGTCCCCCGAGGGAGAGTGGAGGCTACACCTTC
TRBJ1-2 | 15 | - | TRBV28 | TRBD1 | CASEPGDRNNYGYTF | TGTGCCAGCGAACCTGGGGACAGAAATAACTATGGCTACACCTTC
TRBJ2-3 | 16 | - | TRBV5-1 | TRBD2 | CASSWGLAGNGDTQYF | TGCGCCAGCAGCTGGGGACTAGCGGGGAATGGGGATACGCAGTATTTT
TRBJ1-3 | 13 | once | TRBV3-1/TRBV3-2 | - | CASSGSSGNTIYF | TGTGCCAGCAGCGGGAGCTCTGGAAACACCATATATTTT
TRBJ1-5 | 14 | - | TRBV18 | - | CASSPPGAVQPQHF | TGTGCCAGCTCACCACCGGGGGCAGTTCAGCCCCAGCATTTT
TRBJ2-7 | 14 | - | TRBV14 | - | CASSQELWGGEQYF | TGTGCCAGCAGCCAAGAATTGTGGGGCGGCGAGCAGTACTTC
TRBJ1-2 | 13 | few | TRBV3-1/TRBV3-2 | - | CASSQIGKSGYTF | TGTGCCAGCAGCCAAATCGGGAAAAGCGGCTACACCTTC
TRBJ2-6 | 20 | once | TRBV15 | TRBD1 | CATSRGVGQGAFSGANVLTF | TGTGCCACCAGCAGAGGGGTGGGACAGGGGGCATTTTCTGGGGCCAACGTCCTGACTTTC
TRBJ2-6 | 17 | - | TRBV27 | - | CASSLKPRGTGANVLTF | TGTGCCAGCAGTTTGAAGCCCCGGGGAACTGGGGCCAACGTCCTGACTTTC
TRBJ2-7 | 13 | - | TRBV12-5 | - | CASGRQIFYEQYF | TGTGCTAGTGGTCGACAGATTTTCTACGAGCAGTACTTC
TRBJ2-2 | 13 | - | TRBV19 | - | CASSIEGSGELFF | TGTGCCAGTAGTATAGAGGGGTCCGGGGAGCTGTTTTTT
TRBJ1-1 | 16 | - | TRBV21-1 | - | CASSKRLTGVGTEAFF | TGTGCCAGCAGCAAAAGGTTGACAGGGGTTGGCACTGAAGCTTTCTTT
TRBJ1-5 | 15 | few | TRBV18 | TRBD1 | CASSPRTGENQPQHF | TGTGCCAGCTCACCACGTACAGGGGAAAATCAGCCCCAGCATTTT
TRBJ1-5 | 16 | once | TRBV15 | TRBD1 | CATSRDGRQGDQPQHF | TGTGCCACCAGCAGAGATGGGAGACAGGGGGATCAGCCCCAGCATTTT
TRBJ1-2 | 16 | once | TRBV6-5 | - | CASSYSNGGADYGYTF | TGTGCCAGCAGTTACTCGAATGGGGGGGCGGACTATGGCTACACCTTC
TRBJ1-3 | 13 | medium-sized | TRBV6-5 | - | CASSYSSGNTIYF | TGTGCCAGCAGCTACAGCTCTGGAAACACCATATATTTT
TRBJ1-1 | 14 | - | TRBV5-4 | - | CASSLLEGTTEAFF | TGTGCCAGCAGCCTCCTCGAGGGTACCACTGAAGCTTTCTTT
TRBJ1-6 | 13 | few | TRBV28 | TRBD1 | CASSLTGEPPLHF | TGTGCCAGCAGTCTTACAGGGGAGCCACCCCTCCACTTT
TRBJ1-5 | 15 | - | TRBV4-2 | - | CASSQESISNQPQHF | TGTGCCAGCAGCCAAGAATCGATCAGCAATCAGCCCCAGCATTTT
TRBJ2-3 | 16 | - | TRBV24-1 | TRBD1 | CATSDPEDRGTDTQYF | TGTGCCACCAGTGACCCTGAGGACAGGGGGACAGATACGCAGTATTTT
TRBJ1-4 | 11 | - | TRBV20-1 | - | CSARGNEKLFF | TGCAGTGCTAGGGGAAACGAAAAACTGTTTTTT
TRBJ2-7 | 15 | - | TRBV24-1 | TRBD1 | CATSDSSGQGTEQYF | TGTGCCACCAGTGATTCCTCGGGACAGGGGACCGAGCAGTACTTC
TRBJ1-1 | 13 | - | TRBV9 | - | CASSVEAGAEAFF | TGTGCCAGCAGCGTAGAAGCGGGCGCTGAAGCTTTCTTT
TRBJ2-1 | 13 | - | TRBV5-1 | TRBD2 | CASSPGTSNEQFF | TGCGCCAGCAGCCCCGGGACTAGCAATGAGCAGTTCTTC
TRBJ1-1 | 14 | - | TRBV2 | - | CASSPQGSGTEAFF | TGTGCCAGCAGTCCACAGGGATCGGGCACTGAAGCTTTCTTT
TRBJ2-7 | 15 | - | TRBV19 | TRBD1 | CASSGFGQGTKEQYF | TGTGCCAGTAGTGGATTCGGACAGGGTACTAAAGAGCAGTACTTC
TRBJ1-3 | 14 | few | TRBV5-1 | - | CASSLGYSGNTIYF | TGCGCCAGCAGCTTAGGGTACTCTGGAAACACCATATATTTT
TRBJ1-1 | 12 | - | TRBV12-3/TRBV12-4 | - | CASSLGRTEAFF | TGTGCCAGCAGTTTAGGGCGGACAGAAGCTTTCTTT
TRBJ1-3 | 14 | - | TRBV10-3 | TRBD1 | CAISVTGGRDTIYF | TGTGCCATCAGTGTAACAGGGGGGAGAGACACCATATATTTT